This record covers a single T cell receptor beta chain. Authors' processing steps: Nucleated cell number was recorded as an estimate derived from reference gene primer amplification. Only in-frame clones appear in the TCRdb table, and some are missing; sequencing was by immunoSEQ multiplex PCR. V, J and clone size are those of that table, while D and trimming were read from the DNA. The profile shows some 380,000 clones, around 87% of them singletons. These data are taken from a study of blood T cell repertoires in COVID-19. The wider study: Samples came from the United States, Italy and Spain, spanning acute and convalescent COVID-19. Nucleic acid was either cDNA or gDNA, and it came from T cells, B-cell-depleted T cells, or PBMCs.

V gave up 6 bases and J gave up 1 base, with 16 bases separating them. Per germline, CDR1 MDHEN and CDR2 SYDVKM. CDR3 length equals 16 residues. The sequence came from a man between 18 and 35 years old with active or convalescent COVID-19. Sequenced material: peripheral blood. The rearrangement uses TRBV28 and TRBJ1-3, with D unclear. The CDR3 loop reads CASSQDGLGSGNTIYF. CDR3 bases: TGTGCCAGCAGCCAGGACGGACTTGGATCTGGAAACACCATATATTTT. The variable domain in full, completed from reference TRBV28 and TRBJ1-3, reads DVKVTQSSRYLVKRTGEKVFLECVQDMDHENMFWYRQDPGLGLRLIYFSYDVKMKEKGDIPEGYSVSREKKERFSLILESASTNQTSMYLCASSQDGLGSGNTIYFGEGSWLTVV.